Listed below are T cell receptor beta chains from one sample, sequenced in a study of T-cell memory formation after mild COVID-19. TCRdb itself ran the 5' RACE reads through MiXCR, one entry per CDR3 protein. Counted here are 150,000 to 200,000 distinct CDR3 sequences, approximately 10% occurring once; the ten biggest clones make up 3% to 4%. The sample comprised PBMCs or a T cell subset sorted from them (not recorded which). The receptors come from a man younger than 30 who had mild COVID-19 (a few samples of this study predate the infection). Cell type and time point are not known. The CDR3 runs from the conserved cysteine through the conserved F or W. The D gene is left open where the match is weak. Size is omitted from some rows. Given values are once, few, many or a class for expanded clones.

v_call	d_call	j_call	clone_size	cdr3_aa	cdr3_nt
TRBV24-1	-	TRBJ2-3	few	CATSPGESTDTQYF	TGTGCCACCAGTCCGGGAGAAAGCACAGATACGCAGTATTTT
TRBV9	-	TRBJ2-7	-	CASTEGDEQYF	TGTGCCAGCACCGAGGGGGACGAGCAGTACTTC
TRBV5-6	-	TRBJ1-5	-	CASSFTGSNQPQHF	TGTGCCAGCAGCTTTACAGGGAGCAATCAGCCCCAGCATTTT
TRBV5-1	-	TRBJ2-3	-	CASSLALRRYTDTQYF	TGCGCCAGCAGCTTGGCTTTACGGCGGTACACAGATACGCAGTATTTT
TRBV6-2/TRBV6-3	TRBD1	TRBJ1-3	-	CASGTGTGNTIYF	TGTGCCAGCGGGACAGGCACTGGAAACACCATATATTTT
TRBV3-1	TRBD1	TRBJ1-4	-	CASKPTGGGLFF	TGTGCCAGCAAGCCAACAGGGGGCGGTCTGTTTTTT
TRBV7-6	TRBD2	TRBJ2-1	many	CARGRVKFF	TGTGCCAGAGGGAGGGTAAAGTTCTTC
TRBV4-1	-	TRBJ2-7	-	CASSQERFLTYEQYF	TGCGCCAGCAGCCAAGAACGTTTTCTTACCTACGAGCAGTACTTC
TRBV12-3/TRBV12-4	-	TRBJ2-5	-	CASSKPGRETQYF	TGTGCCAGCAGCAAACCGGGACGCGAGACCCAGTACTTC
TRBV10-3	-	TRBJ2-2	few	CAISNQGPDTGELFF	TGTGCCATCAGTAATCAGGGCCCGGACACCGGGGAGCTGTTTTTT
TRBV5-1	-	TRBJ1-6	-	CASSMAESSYNSPLHF	TGCGCCAGCAGCATGGCAGAGAGCTCCTATAATTCACCCCTCCACTTT
TRBV7-2	-	TRBJ2-2	-	CASSLGSAVAGELFF	TGTGCCAGCAGCTTAGGGAGCGCGGTCGCCGGGGAGCTGTTTTTT
TRBV10-3	-	TRBJ2-2	-	CAISDGLEGWTGELFF	TGTGCCATCAGTGATGGCCTCGAGGGTTGGACCGGGGAGCTGTTTTTT
TRBV21-1	-	TRBJ1-2	-	CASKADTQDPNYGYTF	TGTGCCAGCAAAGCGGATACGCAGGACCCTAACTATGGCTACACCTTC
TRBV11-2	TRBD2	TRBJ2-1	few	CASRTSGGRHEQFF	TGTGCCTCCCGGACTAGCGGGGGGCGACATGAGCAGTTCTTC
TRBV6-6	TRBD2	TRBJ2-1	-	CASSSRAGGSYNEQFF	TGTGCCAGCAGTTCCCGAGCGGGGGGGTCCTACAATGAGCAGTTCTTC
TRBV4-3	TRBD1	TRBJ2-6	few	CASSQDVGTGGLAGANVLTF	TGCGCCAGCAGCCAAGATGTGGGGACAGGGGGCCTTGCTGGGGCCAACGTCCTGACTTTC
TRBV5-1	-	TRBJ2-2	-	CASSPGQTGELFF	TGCGCCAGCAGCCCAGGACAGACCGGGGAGCTGTTTTTT
TRBV6-5	TRBD1	TRBJ1-2	few	CASNPGQGTFYGYTF	TGTGCCAGCAACCCGGGACAGGGGACCTTCTATGGCTACACCTTC
TRBV12-5	TRBD1	TRBJ2-5	many	CASGLPTGGRGTQYF	TGTGCTAGTGGTTTGCCGACAGGGGGCAGGGGGACCCAGTACTTC
TRBV9	-	TRBJ2-3	many	CASSVRWAGTDTQYF	TGTGCCAGCAGCGTTCGGTGGGCCGGCACAGATACGCAGTATTTT
TRBV20-1	TRBD1	TRBJ2-1	many	CSARAGTGYAVEQFF	TGCAGTGCGCGCGCCGGGACAGGGTATGCCGTTGAGCAGTTCTTC
TRBV29-1	-	TRBJ1-2	-	CSVEGASYGYTF	TGCAGCGTTGAGGGGGCGTCTTATGGCTACACCTTC
TRBV12-3/TRBV12-4	-	TRBJ1-5	few	CASSSGFNQPQHF	TGTGCCAGCAGTTCAGGTTTCAATCAGCCCCAGCATTTT
TRBV20-1	TRBD2	TRBJ2-1	-	CSARATGGQSYNEQFF	TGCAGTGCTAGGGCTACGGGGGGTCAATCCTACAATGAGCAGTTCTTC
TRBV11-2	-	TRBJ2-5	many	CASSQRRGETQYF	TGTGCCAGCAGCCAACGGCGGGGAGAGACCCAGTACTTC
TRBV4-1	-	TRBJ2-5	few	CASSHFQQETQYF	TGCGCCAGCAGCCACTTCCAGCAAGAGACCCAGTACTTC
TRBV6-5	TRBD2	TRBJ2-7	-	CASSPSGGAIYEQYF	TGTGCCAGCAGCCCTAGCGGGGGGGCTATCTACGAGCAGTACTTC
TRBV7-9	-	TRBJ1-1	-	CASSLFRLMEKAFF	TGTGCCAGCAGCTTATTCCGGCTCATGGAAAAAGCTTTCTTT